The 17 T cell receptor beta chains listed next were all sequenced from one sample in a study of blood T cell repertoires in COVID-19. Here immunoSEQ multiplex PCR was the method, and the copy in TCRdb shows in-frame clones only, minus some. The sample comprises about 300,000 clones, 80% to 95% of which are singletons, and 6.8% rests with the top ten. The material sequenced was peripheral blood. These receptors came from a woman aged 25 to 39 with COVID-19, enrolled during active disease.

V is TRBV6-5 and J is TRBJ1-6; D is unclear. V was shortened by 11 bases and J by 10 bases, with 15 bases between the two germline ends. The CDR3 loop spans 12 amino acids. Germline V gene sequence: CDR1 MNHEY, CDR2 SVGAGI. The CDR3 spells CAAPSQESPLHF. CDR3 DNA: TGTGCCGCACCCTCCCAGGAATCACCCCTCCACTTT.

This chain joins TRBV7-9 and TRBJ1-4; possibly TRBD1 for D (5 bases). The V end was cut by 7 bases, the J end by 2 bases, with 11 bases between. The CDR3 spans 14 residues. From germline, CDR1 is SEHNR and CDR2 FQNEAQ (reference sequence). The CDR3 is CASTPGATNEKLFF. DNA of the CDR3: TGTGCCAGCACCCCTGGGGCGACTAATGAAAAACTGTTTTTT. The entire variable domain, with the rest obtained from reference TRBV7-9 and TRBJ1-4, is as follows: DTGVSQNPRHKITKRGQNVTFRCDPISEHNRLYWYRQTLGQGPEFLTYFQNEAQLEKSRLLSDRFSAERPKGSFSTLEIQRTEQGDSAMYLCASTPGATNEKLFFGSGTQLSVL.

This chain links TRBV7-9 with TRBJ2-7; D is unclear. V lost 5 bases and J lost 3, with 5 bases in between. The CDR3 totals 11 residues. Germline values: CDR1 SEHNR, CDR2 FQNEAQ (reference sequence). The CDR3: CASSQHYEQYF. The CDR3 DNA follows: TGTGCCAGCAGCCAACACTACGAGCAGTACTTC.

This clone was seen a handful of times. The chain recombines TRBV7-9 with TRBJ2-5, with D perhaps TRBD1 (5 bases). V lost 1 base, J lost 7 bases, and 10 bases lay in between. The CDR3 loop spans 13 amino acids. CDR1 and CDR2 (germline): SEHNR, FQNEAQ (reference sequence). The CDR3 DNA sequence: TGTGCCAGCAGCTTAGATCCAGGGCTGACCCAGTACTTC. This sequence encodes CASSLDPGLTQYF.

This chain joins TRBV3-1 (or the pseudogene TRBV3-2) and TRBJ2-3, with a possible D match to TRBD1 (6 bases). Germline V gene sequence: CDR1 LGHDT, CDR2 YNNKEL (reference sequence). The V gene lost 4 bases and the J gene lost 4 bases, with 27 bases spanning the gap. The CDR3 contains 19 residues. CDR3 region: CASSPTLIRTDRGPDTQYF. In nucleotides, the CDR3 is TGTGCCAGCAGCCCCACCTTAATTCGGACAGACCGTGGCCCAGATACGCAGTATTTT.

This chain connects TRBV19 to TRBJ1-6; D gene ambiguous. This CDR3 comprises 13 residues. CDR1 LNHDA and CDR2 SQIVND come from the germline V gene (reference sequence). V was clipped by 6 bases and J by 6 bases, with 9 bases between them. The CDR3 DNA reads TGTGCCAGTAGGCCGAGCCGTAATTCACCCCTCCACTTT. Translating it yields CASRPSRNSPLHF.

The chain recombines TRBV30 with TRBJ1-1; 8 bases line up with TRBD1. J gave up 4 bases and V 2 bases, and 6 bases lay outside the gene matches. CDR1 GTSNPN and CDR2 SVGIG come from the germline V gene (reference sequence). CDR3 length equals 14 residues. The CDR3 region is CAWSPGQVGTEAFF. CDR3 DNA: TGTGCCTGGAGTCCGGGACAGGTCGGCACTGAAGCTTTCTTT.

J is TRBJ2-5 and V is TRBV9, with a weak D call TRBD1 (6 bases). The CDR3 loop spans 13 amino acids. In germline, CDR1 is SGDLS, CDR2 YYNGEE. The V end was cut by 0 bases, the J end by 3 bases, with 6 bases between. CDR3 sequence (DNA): TGTGCCAGCAGCGTAGACAGGGAAGAGACCCAGTACTTC. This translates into CASSVDREETQYF.

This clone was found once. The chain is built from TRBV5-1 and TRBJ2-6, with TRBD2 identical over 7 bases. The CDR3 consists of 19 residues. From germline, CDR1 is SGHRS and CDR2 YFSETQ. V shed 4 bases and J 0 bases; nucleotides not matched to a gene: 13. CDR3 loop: CASSAQHRTRSSGANVLTF. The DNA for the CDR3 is TGCGCCAGCAGCGCCCAACACAGGACTAGAAGCTCTGGGGCCAACGTCCTGACTTTC.

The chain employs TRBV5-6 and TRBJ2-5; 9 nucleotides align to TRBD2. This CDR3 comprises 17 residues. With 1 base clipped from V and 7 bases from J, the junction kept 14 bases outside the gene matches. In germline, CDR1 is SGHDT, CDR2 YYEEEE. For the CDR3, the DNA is TGTGCCAGCAGCTTGATGGCGGGAGGGCCTTATCTTTCGACCCAGTACTTC. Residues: CASSLMAGGPYLSTQYF.

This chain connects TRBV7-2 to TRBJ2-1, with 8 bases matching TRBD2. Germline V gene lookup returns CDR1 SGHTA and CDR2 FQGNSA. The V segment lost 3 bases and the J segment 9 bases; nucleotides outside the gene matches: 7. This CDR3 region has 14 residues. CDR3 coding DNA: TGTGCCAGCAGCTTTGGATTAGCGGGGATTGAGCAGTTCTTC. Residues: CASSFGLAGIEQFF.

The DNA of the CDR3 is TGTGCCAGCAGTGAAGGGACAAGTACTATGGAGCAGTACTTC. Its protein product is CASSEGTSTMEQYF. The chain recombines TRBV6-1 with TRBJ2-7, with D tentatively TRBD1 (5 bases). This CDR3 region has 14 residues. The V end lost 1 base, the J end lost 7 bases, and 14 bases lay between the germline ends. Germline V CDR1 and CDR2: MNHNS, SASEGT.

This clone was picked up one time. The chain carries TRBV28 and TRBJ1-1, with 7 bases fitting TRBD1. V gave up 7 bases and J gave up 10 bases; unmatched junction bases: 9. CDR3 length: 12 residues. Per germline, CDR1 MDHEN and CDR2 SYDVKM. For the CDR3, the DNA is TGTGCCAGCAAGGAGGGGGCGAGGACAGCTTTCTTT. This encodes CASKEGARTAFF.

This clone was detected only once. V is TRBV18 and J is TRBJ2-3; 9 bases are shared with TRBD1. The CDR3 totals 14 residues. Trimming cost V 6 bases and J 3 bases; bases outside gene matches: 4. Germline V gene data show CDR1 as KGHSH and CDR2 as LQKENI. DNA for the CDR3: TGTGCCAGCTCTCCGGACAGGGGAACAGATACGCAGTATTTT. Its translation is CASSPDRGTDTQYF.

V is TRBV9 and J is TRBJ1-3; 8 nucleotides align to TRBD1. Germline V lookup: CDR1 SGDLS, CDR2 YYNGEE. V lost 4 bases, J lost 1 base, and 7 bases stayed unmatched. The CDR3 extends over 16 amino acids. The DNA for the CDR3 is TGTGCCAGCAGCCCTCGGACAGGGCTGTCTGGAAACACCATATATTTT. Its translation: CASSPRTGLSGNTIYF.

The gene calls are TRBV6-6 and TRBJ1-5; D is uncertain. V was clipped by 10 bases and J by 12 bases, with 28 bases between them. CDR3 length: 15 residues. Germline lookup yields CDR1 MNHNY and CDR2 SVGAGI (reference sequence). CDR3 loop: CATSTNDIRPGVQHF. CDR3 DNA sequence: TGTGCCACCTCGACAAATGACATCCGCCCCGGGGTCCAGCATTTT.

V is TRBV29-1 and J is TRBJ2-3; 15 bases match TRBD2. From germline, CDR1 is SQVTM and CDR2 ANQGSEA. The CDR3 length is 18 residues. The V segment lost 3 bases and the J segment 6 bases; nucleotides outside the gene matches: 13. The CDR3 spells CSVDIRTSGRAFSDTQYF. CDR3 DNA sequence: TGCAGCGTTGATATTCGGACTAGCGGGAGGGCTTTCTCGGATACGCAGTATTTT.